This T cell receptor (beta chain) was obtained from a study of blood T cell repertoires in COVID-19. Study summary: There were acute and convalescent COVID-19 samples, and they came from the United States, Italy and Spain. The cDNA or gDNA used as material had been derived from T cells, B-cell-depleted T cells, or PBMCs.

This CDR3 contains 14 residues. Trimming removed 4 bases at V and 5 bases at J, with 13 bases between. Germline-derived CDR1 and CDR2 are LNHDA and SQIVND (reference sequence). Produced via immunoSEQ multiplex PCR; TCRdb's table is partial and in-frame only. There are roughly 150,000 clones in the sample; roughly 80% occur only once, and roughly 10% lies in the top ten. This sequence was found in an older man with active or convalescent COVID-19. Sequenced material: peripheral blood. The rearrangement uses TRBV19 and TRBJ2-3, with D possibly matching TRBD2 (6 bases). The DNA of the CDR3 is TGTGCCAGTAGTACAGCCTGGGGGGTAGATACGCAGTATTTT. It yields the protein CASSTAWGVDTQYF.